The clone carrying this TCR beta chain was observed a few times. Its cognate antigen is unknown. These data are taken from a study of T cells after yellow fever vaccination. Study outcomes and limitations: Within FACS-sorted repertoires, abundant clonotypes contaminating from the bulk population could be present. Clonotypes appearing in both CD4 and CD8 compartments existed, and their share was small.

Template switching with 5'RACE generated the TCR cDNA and added a universal primer site and UMIs. Using its own MiXCR run on the 5' RACE reads, TCRdb lists one record per CDR3 protein. The data show about 300,000 distinct CDR3 sequences, with less than 9.5% seen just once and over 3% held by the top ten. The sample consisted of CD4+ T cells sorted from PBMCs, taken 5 days after the yellow fever booster vaccination. The sequence came from a man aged 18 to 30 who received the YFV17D yellow fever vaccine.

CDR3 nucleotide sequence: TGTGCCATCAGTGAGGGCCCTCCCATTAACTATGGCTACACCTTC. This translates into CAISEGPPINYGYTF. The V call is TRBV10-3, the J call TRBJ1-2, with D hard to call. CDR1 and CDR2 from the germline V gene are ENHRY and SYGVKD. Between the trimmed V and J ends, which lost 2 bases and 1 base, there was a span of 11 bases. The CDR3 extends over 15 amino acids.